A selection of T cell receptor beta chains follows, all from one sample in a study of human T cells and chemical hapten exposure. Via MiXCR, TCRdb re-called the RACE reads, giving one row per CDR3 protein. The table lists 35,000 to 45,000 distinct CDR3 sequences, 9% to 15% of them singletons, with roughly 2% in the top ten. Here the sequenced sample was whole blood, taken in connection with sensitization to the hapten diphenylcyclopropenone (DPC). The receptors were sampled from a woman aged 40-49 years with alopecia areata. Some clones in this sample may be carry-over from other donors' samples. Both conserved end residues are part of each CDR3. A D gene is named only where the DNA matches it firmly. Only some rows state a clone size, as once, few, many or a class for expanded clones.

CDR3aa,CDR3nt,j_gene,d_gene,abundance,v_gene
CSVVGSNGYTF,TGCAGCGTTGTAGGGAGCAATGGCTACACCTTC,TRBJ1-2,.,few,TRBV29-1
CATSRGTGRYEQYF,TGTGCCACCAGCAGAGGGACAGGCCGCTACGAGCAGTACTTC,TRBJ2-7,TRBD1,few,TRBV15
CSVGEDTQYF,TGCAGCGTTGGAGAAGATACGCAGTATTTT,TRBJ2-3,.,few,TRBV29-1
CASSGTVEAFF,TGTGCCAGCTCTGGGACAGTAGAAGCTTTCTTT,TRBJ1-1,TRBD1,many,TRBV18
CSAQAAVFTDTQYF,TGCAGTGCCCAAGCCGCTGTCTTCACAGATACGCAGTATTTT,TRBJ2-3,.,.,TRBV20-1
CATSGGSNAYEQYF,TGTGCCACCAGCGGGGGAAGCAACGCCTACGAGCAGTACTTC,TRBJ2-7,.,many,TRBV24-1
CSAQLWTASYNEQFF,TGCAGTGCTCAACTGTGGACGGCATCTTACAATGAGCAGTTCTTC,TRBJ2-1,.,many,TRBV20-1
CSAREGTGAPRSPLHF,TGCAGTGCTAGAGAGGGGACAGGGGCCCCGCGGTCACCCCTCCACTTT,TRBJ1-6,TRBD1,many,TRBV20-1
CASSLDRGQHSYNEQFF,TGTGCCAGCAGCTTAGACAGGGGCCAACACTCCTACAATGAGCAGTTCTTC,TRBJ2-1,TRBD1,many,TRBV5-4
CSAAPGTDAYNEQFF,TGCAGCGCCGCCCCCGGGACCGACGCGTATAATGAGCAGTTCTTC,TRBJ2-1,.,many,TRBV29-1
CAWNQGPTNYGYTF,TGTGCCTGGAATCAGGGGCCCACTAACTATGGCTACACCTTC,TRBJ1-2,.,many,TRBV30
CASSLGLTNTGELFF,TGTGCCAGCAGCTTAGGGTTGACGAACACCGGGGAGCTGTTTTTT,TRBJ2-2,.,.,TRBV11-2
CASSLTSNQPQHF,TGTGCCAGCAGTTTAACTAGCAATCAGCCCCAGCATTTT,TRBJ1-5,.,few,TRBV12-3/TRBV12-4
CASSYGLASTDTQYF,TGTGCCAGCAGCTACGGACTAGCCAGCACAGATACGCAGTATTTT,TRBJ2-3,TRBD2,many,TRBV7-6
CASSWGDNLAKNIQYF,TGTGCCAGCAGCTGGGGGGACAACCTAGCCAAAAACATTCAGTACTTC,TRBJ2-4,.,few,TRBV7-6
CAITAREDYEQYF,TGTGCCATCACAGCGCGGGAGGACTACGAGCAGTACTTC,TRBJ2-7,TRBD2,.,TRBV10-3
CASSPGSGNTIYF,TGTGCCAGCAGCCCGGGGTCGGGAAACACCATATATTTT,TRBJ1-3,.,.,TRBV28
CASEQGGPLNTEAFF,TGTGCCAGCGAGCAAGGGGGTCCCTTGAACACTGAAGCTTTCTTT,TRBJ1-1,.,.,TRBV28
CSVVRGQGGLQETQYF,TGCAGCGTTGTGAGGGGGCAGGGAGGGCTACAAGAGACCCAGTACTTC,TRBJ2-5,.,many,TRBV29-1
CASSVGPDQPQHF,TGTGCCAGCAGCGTCGGTCCAGATCAGCCCCAGCATTTT,TRBJ1-5,.,few,TRBV7-2
CASSSAGQGAGEQYF,TGTGCCAGCAGTTCCGCAGGACAGGGGGCCGGCGAGCAGTACTTC,TRBJ2-7,TRBD1,.,TRBV28
CASSLVGAQSEQYF,TGTGCCAGCAGCTTAGTCGGGGCCCAGTCCGAGCAGTACTTC,TRBJ2-7,.,many,TRBV7-8
CASSTETGDQPQHF,TGTGCCAGTAGTACCGAGACAGGTGATCAGCCCCAGCATTTT,TRBJ1-5,.,many,TRBV19
CASSTTGTGNYGYTF,TGTGCCAGCAGTACTACCGGGACAGGCAACTATGGCTACACCTTC,TRBJ1-2,TRBD1,.,TRBV28
CASNQGRLGSWADTQYF,TGCGCCAGCAACCAAGGGCGGCTCGGGAGTTGGGCAGATACGCAGTATTTT,TRBJ2-3,.,many,TRBV4-1
CASTRDRVSEAFF,TGTGCCAGCACCCGGGACAGGGTCTCTGAAGCTTTCTTT,TRBJ1-1,TRBD1,.,TRBV28
CASSLVSGLNTEAFF,TGTGCCAGCAGCTTAGTGTCAGGGTTGAACACTGAAGCTTTCTTT,TRBJ1-1,.,many,TRBV7-9
CASSLKGTGNTGELFF,TGTGCCAGCAGCTTGAAAGGGACAGGGAACACCGGGGAGCTGTTTTTT,TRBJ2-2,TRBD1,many,TRBV5-6
CSVLGGGEVGTDTQYF,TGCAGCGTACTAGGAGGGGGTGAAGTCGGAACAGATACGCAGTATTTT,TRBJ2-3,.,many,TRBV29-1
CASSLGSGNADTQYF,TGTGCCAGCAGCTTAGGTAGCGGGAATGCCGATACGCAGTATTTT,TRBJ2-3,TRBD2,many,TRBV7-9